This is a list of T cell receptor beta chains from one sample in a study of blood T cell repertoires in COVID-19. TCRdb keeps only in-frame clones here, not all; method: immunoSEQ multiplex PCR. The repertoire holds 200,000 to 250,000 clones, 83% seen once, with about 4.8% in the top ten. Material for sequencing was PBMCs or T cells enriched from blood (not recorded which). These receptors all come from a woman in her 50s who had been exposed to COVID-19. Both conserved end residues are part of each CDR3. Fields, in order: CDR3 protein, CDR3 DNA, D gene, J gene, V gene, clone size. The D gene is left open where the match is weak. For some rows the clone size is stated as once, few or many, or as a class when expanded; others skip it.

cdr3_aa: CASSYSNRDNSPLHF; cdr3_nt: TGTGCCAGCAGTTACTCGAACAGGGATAATTCACCCCTCCACTTT; d_call: .; j_call: TRBJ1-6; v_call: TRBV6-5; clone_size: once
cdr3_aa: CATSDARDSGELFF; cdr3_nt: TGTGCCACCAGTGATGCCCGGGACAGCGGGGAGCTGTTTTTT; d_call: TRBD1; j_call: TRBJ2-2; v_call: TRBV24-1; clone_size: once
cdr3_aa: CASSQRGQPNTEAFF; cdr3_nt: TGTGCCAGCAGCCAAAGGGGGCAGCCGAACACTGAAGCTTTCTTT; d_call: TRBD1; j_call: TRBJ1-1; v_call: TRBV3-1/TRBV3-2; clone_size: .
cdr3_aa: CASSLWAGTQYF; cdr3_nt: TGTGCCAGCAGCTTATGGGCGGGGACCCAGTACTTC; d_call: .; j_call: TRBJ2-5; v_call: TRBV13; clone_size: .
cdr3_aa: CASMRTGKTDTQYF; cdr3_nt: TGTGCCAGCATGAGGACAGGTAAAACAGATACGCAGTATTTT; d_call: TRBD1; j_call: TRBJ2-3; v_call: TRBV13; clone_size: .
cdr3_aa: CAISEPGRNQPQHF; cdr3_nt: TGTGCCATCAGTGAGCCCGGGAGGAATCAGCCCCAGCATTTT; d_call: .; j_call: TRBJ1-5; v_call: TRBV10-3; clone_size: .
cdr3_aa: CSVGTGSDYGYTF; cdr3_nt: TGCAGCGTTGGGACAGGGTCGGACTATGGCTACACCTTC; d_call: TRBD1; j_call: TRBJ1-2; v_call: TRBV29-1; clone_size: .
cdr3_aa: CASGGTDNTEAFF; cdr3_nt: TGTGCCAGCGGGGGGACCGATAACACTGAAGCTTTCTTT; d_call: .; j_call: TRBJ1-1; v_call: TRBV12-3/TRBV12-4; clone_size: .
cdr3_aa: CASSIGLSTDTQYF; cdr3_nt: TGTGCCAGTAGTATTGGACTGTCCACAGATACGCAGTATTTT; d_call: .; j_call: TRBJ2-3; v_call: TRBV19; clone_size: .
cdr3_aa: CASSQTAEPGQVDQPQHF; cdr3_nt: TGCGCCAGCAGCCAAACTGCAGAACCGGGACAGGTCGATCAGCCCCAGCATTTT; d_call: TRBD1; j_call: TRBJ1-5; v_call: TRBV4-1; clone_size: .
cdr3_aa: CASSFGGTDILRSYEQYF; cdr3_nt: TGTGCCAGCAGCTTTGGGGGGACAGACATCCTACGATCCTACGAGCAGTACTTC; d_call: .; j_call: TRBJ2-7; v_call: TRBV7-8; clone_size: .
cdr3_aa: CASSPDSPTGANVLTF; cdr3_nt: TGTGCCAGCAGCCCGGACAGCCCCACTGGGGCCAACGTCCTGACTTTC; d_call: .; j_call: TRBJ2-6; v_call: TRBV7-9; clone_size: .
cdr3_aa: CASSNGTSGDTYQETQYF; cdr3_nt: TGTGCCAGCAGCAACGGGACTAGCGGGGACACGTACCAAGAGACCCAGTACTTC; d_call: .; j_call: TRBJ2-5; v_call: TRBV21-1; clone_size: .
cdr3_aa: CASSRAGDTEAFF; cdr3_nt: TGTGCCAGCAGCCGTGCAGGGGACACTGAAGCTTTCTTT; d_call: .; j_call: TRBJ1-1; v_call: TRBV3-1/TRBV3-2; clone_size: few
cdr3_aa: CASSPSTAGKNYGYTF; cdr3_nt: TGCGCCAGCAGTCCTTCTACTGCGGGAAAGAACTATGGCTACACCTTC; d_call: .; j_call: TRBJ1-2; v_call: TRBV5-1; clone_size: .
cdr3_aa: CAISSDRSSYNSPLHF; cdr3_nt: TGTGCCATCAGTTCCGACAGATCGAGCTATAATTCACCCCTCCACTTT; d_call: .; j_call: TRBJ1-6; v_call: TRBV10-3; clone_size: .
cdr3_aa: CSVEFPEQGAYEQYF; cdr3_nt: TGCAGCGTTGAGTTTCCTGAGCAGGGGGCCTACGAGCAGTACTTC; d_call: TRBD1; j_call: TRBJ2-7; v_call: TRBV29-1; clone_size: .
cdr3_aa: CASSAAGNTIYF; cdr3_nt: TGTGCCAGCAGCGCAGCGGGGAACACCATATATTTT; d_call: .; j_call: TRBJ1-3; v_call: TRBV9; clone_size: few
cdr3_aa: CASSSPRLGELFF; cdr3_nt: TGTGCCAGCAGTTCACCCCGGTTAGGGGAGCTGTTTTTT; d_call: .; j_call: TRBJ2-2; v_call: TRBV28; clone_size: .
cdr3_aa: CASSQLTDNSNQPQHF; cdr3_nt: TGTGCCAGCAGCCAACTTACAGACAATAGCAATCAGCCCCAGCATTTT; d_call: .; j_call: TRBJ1-5; v_call: TRBV7-2; clone_size: .
cdr3_aa: CASSPSGTVNTGELFF; cdr3_nt: TGCGCCAGCAGCCCATCCGGGACAGTGAACACCGGGGAGCTGTTTTTT; d_call: TRBD1; j_call: TRBJ2-2; v_call: TRBV5-1; clone_size: few
cdr3_aa: CASSLDIGTSGYNEQFF; cdr3_nt: TGCGCCAGCAGCTTGGACATCGGGACTAGCGGATACAATGAGCAGTTCTTC; d_call: TRBD2; j_call: TRBJ2-1; v_call: TRBV5-1; clone_size: .
cdr3_aa: CASSQDHGTGSEKLFF; cdr3_nt: TGTGCCAGCAGCCAAGACCATGGGACAGGGTCTGAAAAACTGTTTTTT; d_call: TRBD1; j_call: TRBJ1-4; v_call: TRBV4-2; clone_size: .
cdr3_aa: CASGGQAFF; cdr3_nt: TGTGCCAGCGGAGGCCAGGCTTTCTTT; d_call: .; j_call: TRBJ1-1; v_call: TRBV2; clone_size: .
cdr3_aa: CASSFLEYQETQYF; cdr3_nt: TGTGCCAGCAGCTTTCTCGAGTACCAAGAGACCCAGTACTTC; d_call: .; j_call: TRBJ2-5; v_call: TRBV11-2; clone_size: .
cdr3_aa: CASSIDLAAESTGELFF; cdr3_nt: TGTGCCAGTAGTATAGACTTGGCGGCAGAAAGCACCGGGGAGCTGTTTTTT; d_call: .; j_call: TRBJ2-2; v_call: TRBV19; clone_size: .
cdr3_aa: CASRGQIGVYEQYF; cdr3_nt: TGTGCCAGCAGGGGGCAAATAGGGGTCTACGAGCAGTACTTC; d_call: .; j_call: TRBJ2-7; v_call: TRBV5-5; clone_size: .
cdr3_aa: CASSIRSGNQETQYF; cdr3_nt: TGTGCCAGTAGTATCAGGTCAGGGAACCAAGAGACCCAGTACTTC; d_call: .; j_call: TRBJ2-5; v_call: TRBV19; clone_size: .
cdr3_aa: CATSRDSNRATEAFF; cdr3_nt: TGTGCCACCAGCAGAGATAGTAACAGAGCCACTGAAGCTTTCTTT; d_call: .; j_call: TRBJ1-1; v_call: TRBV15; clone_size: once
cdr3_aa: CASSEQRRNTGELFF; cdr3_nt: TGTGCCAGCAGCGAACAGAGACGGAACACCGGGGAGCTGTTTTTT; d_call: .; j_call: TRBJ2-2; v_call: TRBV5-4; clone_size: .
cdr3_aa: CASSFELAGGNNEQFF; cdr3_nt: TGCGCCAGCAGCTTCGAATTAGCGGGGGGGAACAATGAGCAGTTCTTC; d_call: TRBD2; j_call: TRBJ2-1; v_call: TRBV5-1; clone_size: few
cdr3_aa: CASRRGQGNSPLHF; cdr3_nt: TGTGCCAGCAGGCGGGGACAGGGGAATTCACCCCTCCACTTT; d_call: TRBD1; j_call: TRBJ1-6; v_call: TRBV28; clone_size: .
cdr3_aa: CASSFREGTEAFF; cdr3_nt: TGTGCCAGCAGTTTCCGGGAGGGCACTGAAGCTTTCTTT; d_call: .; j_call: TRBJ1-1; v_call: TRBV6-5; clone_size: .
cdr3_aa: CASSWLWDRGLEQYF; cdr3_nt: TGTGCCAGCAGCTGGTTATGGGACAGGGGGTTAGAGCAGTACTTC; d_call: TRBD1; j_call: TRBJ2-7; v_call: TRBV7-2; clone_size: once
cdr3_aa: CASGLVQLANTGELFF; cdr3_nt: TGTGCTAGTGGCTTGGTACAACTAGCGAACACCGGGGAGCTGTTTTTT; d_call: .; j_call: TRBJ2-2; v_call: TRBV12-5; clone_size: .
cdr3_aa: CASTTSGLLAKNIQYF; cdr3_nt: TGTGCCAGCACGACGTCGGGGTTATTAGCCAAAAACATTCAGTACTTC; d_call: .; j_call: TRBJ2-4; v_call: TRBV11-1; clone_size: .
cdr3_aa: CAWTFGSSTEAFF; cdr3_nt: TGTGCCTGGACCTTCGGGAGTAGTACTGAAGCTTTCTTT; d_call: .; j_call: TRBJ1-1; v_call: TRBV30; clone_size: .
cdr3_aa: CASSARQGAAGELFF; cdr3_nt: TGTGCCAGCAGCGCGAGACAGGGGGCCGCCGGGGAGCTGTTTTTT; d_call: TRBD1; j_call: TRBJ2-2; v_call: TRBV5-4; clone_size: .
cdr3_aa: CASSDGILYGYTF; cdr3_nt: TGTGCCAGCAGTGACGGGATCCTCTATGGCTACACCTTC; d_call: .; j_call: TRBJ1-2; v_call: TRBV2; clone_size: few
cdr3_aa: CASSLDTSGANVLTF; cdr3_nt: TGTGCCAGCAGCTTAGACACCTCTGGGGCCAACGTCCTGACTTTC; d_call: .; j_call: TRBJ2-6; v_call: TRBV7-3; clone_size: .
cdr3_aa: CASTPGTSGYNEQFF; cdr3_nt: TGTGCCAGCACTCCCGGGACTAGCGGCTACAATGAGCAGTTCTTC; d_call: TRBD2; j_call: TRBJ2-1; v_call: TRBV9; clone_size: few
cdr3_aa: CASSAGLGGGPSTGELFF; cdr3_nt: TGTGCCAGCAGCGCGGGGTTAGGCGGGGGGCCAAGCACCGGGGAGCTGTTTTTT; d_call: TRBD2; j_call: TRBJ2-2; v_call: TRBV28; clone_size: .
cdr3_aa: CASSRGVGRGEKLFF; cdr3_nt: TGTGCCAGCAGTCGGGGAGTGGGTCGAGGGGAAAAACTGTTTTTT; d_call: .; j_call: TRBJ1-4; v_call: TRBV6-2/TRBV6-3; clone_size: .
cdr3_aa: CASSRGYNEQFF; cdr3_nt: TGTGCCAGTAGTCGGGGGTACAATGAGCAGTTCTTC; d_call: .; j_call: TRBJ2-1; v_call: TRBV19; clone_size: .
cdr3_aa: CASSHDRGPYGYTF; cdr3_nt: TGTGCCAGCAGCCATGACAGGGGACCCTATGGCTACACCTTC; d_call: TRBD1; j_call: TRBJ1-2; v_call: TRBV6-5; clone_size: .
cdr3_aa: CASSPRPFNYGYTF; cdr3_nt: TGTGCCAGCAGCCCCCGTCCCTTTAACTATGGCTACACCTTC; d_call: .; j_call: TRBJ1-2; v_call: TRBV14; clone_size: .
cdr3_aa: CASSSGMGEKLFF; cdr3_nt: TGCGCCAGCAGCTCAGGGATGGGGGAAAAACTGTTTTTT; d_call: .; j_call: TRBJ1-4; v_call: TRBV5-1; clone_size: once
cdr3_aa: CASSLRQGRNYGYTF; cdr3_nt: TGTGCCAGCAGTCTTAGACAGGGGAGGAACTATGGCTACACCTTC; d_call: TRBD1; j_call: TRBJ1-2; v_call: TRBV2; clone_size: few
cdr3_aa: CATSGGNQPQHF; cdr3_nt: TGTGCCACCTCAGGGGGTAATCAGCCCCAGCATTTT; d_call: TRBD1; j_call: TRBJ1-5; v_call: TRBV12-3/TRBV12-4; clone_size: .
cdr3_aa: CASSPSAKWSTEAFF; cdr3_nt: TGTGCCAGCAGCCCCTCCGCCAAGTGGAGCACTGAAGCTTTCTTT; d_call: .; j_call: TRBJ1-1; v_call: TRBV7-9; clone_size: .